This passage covers 13 T cell receptor beta chains from one sample sequenced in a study of T cell responses to AZD1222 COVID-19 vaccine (dated by TCRdb to the early 2020s). The time point label of this sample denotes: baseline before first vaccination. Library preparation used the immunoSEQ multiplex PCR assay. As stored in TCRdb, this immuneACCESS dataset retains in-frame rearrangements with V and J assigned. A fraction of the clones does not appear; measured against another copy, unresolved V genes explain less than half of the discrepancy, and the remainder lacks a known reason. The table for this sample lists 80,000 to 100,000 clones; around 85% of them were counted only once. Approximately 6% of the sample rests with the top ten. Sequences were derived from peripheral blood, sampled on day 0 of AZD1222 vaccination. The source is an adult in good health.

This chain joins TRBV27 and TRBJ1-1; the D gene is possibly TRBD1 (6 bases). V was trimmed by 5 bases and J by 3 bases, leaving 13 bases between them. The germline gives CDR1 MNHEY, CDR2 SMNVEV (reference sequence). The CDR3 has 14 amino acids. CDR3 amino acids: CASSRPGHYTEAFF. In DNA form, the CDR3 reads TGTGCCAGCAGTCGCCCGGGACACTACACTGAAGCTTTCTTT.

V usage is TRBV11-2 and J usage is TRBJ1-1, with unresolved D. CDR3 length: 14 amino acids. CDR1 and CDR2 (germline): SGHAT, FQNNGV. Trimming took off 2 bases at V and 2 bases at J, with 9 bases between the two ends. As DNA, the CDR3 is TGTGCCAGCAGCTTATCGCCCGGCAACACTGAAGCTTTCTTT. Protein sequence: CASSLSPGNTEAFF. Looking up the rest from reference TRBV11-2 and TRBJ1-1 gives the full variable domain: EAGVAQSPRYKIIEKRQSVAFWCNPISGHATLYWYQQILGQGPKLLIQFQNNGVVDDSQLPKDRFSAERLKGVDSTLKIQPAKLEDSAVYLCASSLSPGNTEAFFGQGTRLTVV.

The CDR3 sequence is CASSSTGFPTGELFF. CDR3 DNA: TGTGCCAGCAGTTCCACAGGATTTCCCACCGGGGAGCTGTTTTTT. The chain recombines TRBV27 with TRBJ2-2; maybe TRBD1 (5 bases). CDR3 size: 15 residues. The germline CDR1 and CDR2 sequences are MNHEY and SMNVEV (reference sequence). V dropped 4 bases and J dropped 4 bases, with 13 bases sitting between them.

The V and J genes are TRBV6-5 and TRBJ2-5, with TRBD1 identical over 9 bases. This CDR3 spans 15 amino acids. In germline, CDR1 is MNHEY, CDR2 SVGAGI. Trimming at V came to 7 bases and at J to 3 bases, leaving 9 bases not matched to a gene. CDR3 amino acids: CASNNLGQGKETQYF. The CDR3 DNA reads as TGTGCCAGCAACAACTTGGGACAGGGTAAAGAGACCCAGTACTTC.

Only one count was recorded for this clone. The chain uses TRBV7-8 and TRBJ1-2, with D uncertain. V lost 1 base and J lost 8, with 11 bases in between. Germline values: CDR1 SGHVS, CDR2 FQNEAQ. The CDR3 loop spans 13 amino acids. The chain's CDR3 is CASSLGSGYGYTF. CDR3 in DNA: TGTGCCAGCAGCTTAGGGTCTGGGTACGGCTACACCTTC.

This clone was seen just once. The chain joins TRBV2 to TRBJ1-1; no clear D. This CDR3 contains 15 residues. The V end lost 6 bases, the J end lost 0 bases, and 14 bases lay between the germline ends. Germline values: CDR1 SNHLY, CDR2 FYNNEI. DNA of the CDR3: TGTGCCAGCAGGATGGACGGACGCATGAACACTGAAGCTTTCTTT. Translation: CASRMDGRMNTEAFF.

The rearrangement joins TRBV6-5 to TRBJ1-4; 8 bases agree with TRBD1. The germline V gene encodes CDR1 MNHEY and CDR2 SVGAGI. The ends lost 0 bases at V and 7 bases at J; junction bases unmatched: 4. The CDR3 runs 15 residues. CDR3 protein: CASSYSRQGSEKLFF. In DNA form, the CDR3 reads TGTGCCAGCAGTTACTCGCGACAGGGGAGTGAAAAACTGTTTTTT.

The genes are TRBV13 and TRBJ1-2; D may be TRBD1 (6 bases). V was cut by 5 bases and J by 2 bases, with 15 bases left in between. Germline V gene data show CDR1 as PRHDT and CDR2 as FYEKMQ (reference sequence). The CDR3 length is 15 residues. As DNA, the CDR3 is TGTGCCAGCAGCCCTGACGGACAGATAAACTATGGCTACACCTTC. It specifies CASSPDGQINYGYTF.

The table lists this clone with a count of one. The CDR3 DNA follows: TGTGCCAGCAGCCAATCGGGATACGAGCAGTACTTC. Its protein is CASSQSGYEQYF. The chain carries TRBV16 and TRBJ2-7; D gene ambiguous. This CDR3 has 12 amino acids. CDR1 and CDR2 from the germline V gene are KGHSY and FQNENV. Trimming left V 0 bases short and J 4 bases short, with 4 bases between.

This chain uses TRBV7-9 with TRBJ2-7, with TRBD2 matching 9 bases. The germline V gene has CDR1 SEHNR and CDR2 FQNEAQ (reference sequence). This CDR3 contains 19 residues. J lost 3 bases, V lost 1 base, and 16 bases had no gene match. Here the CDR3 DNA reads TGTGCCAGCAGCTTAGGGGACCCCCACACTAGCGGGTCATACTACGAGCAGTACTTC. Protein: CASSLGDPHTSGSYYEQYF.

The chain recombines TRBV10-1 with TRBJ1-1, with 9 bases fitting TRBD1. CDR3 size: 13 residues. From germline, CDR1 is WNHNN and CDR2 SYGVQD (reference sequence). V dropped 5 bases and J dropped 6; count of bases not matched to a gene: 4. DNA of the CDR3: TGCGCCAGCAGTCGGGACAGGGCTGCTGAAGCTTTCTTT. This sequence encodes CASSRDRAAEAFF.

The chain uses TRBV6-5 and TRBJ2-5; perhaps TRBD2 as D (5 bases). The CDR3 loop spans 13 amino acids. V lost 7 bases to trimming and J lost 2 bases, with 11 bases between them. Per germline, CDR1 MNHEY and CDR2 SVGAGI. CDR3 coding DNA: TGTGCCAGCATCCGGGAAACGCAAGAGACCCAGTACTTC. Translation gives CASIRETQETQYF.

The rearrangement links TRBV2 to TRBJ1-4; no definite D call. Germline values: CDR1 SNHLY, CDR2 FYNNEI. V was pared by 3 bases and J by 6 bases, with 14 bases between. The CDR3 is 15 amino acids. CDR3 loop: CASSDAEGGYEKLFF. The CDR3 DNA is TGTGCCAGCAGTGATGCTGAAGGAGGGTATGAAAAACTGTTTTTT.